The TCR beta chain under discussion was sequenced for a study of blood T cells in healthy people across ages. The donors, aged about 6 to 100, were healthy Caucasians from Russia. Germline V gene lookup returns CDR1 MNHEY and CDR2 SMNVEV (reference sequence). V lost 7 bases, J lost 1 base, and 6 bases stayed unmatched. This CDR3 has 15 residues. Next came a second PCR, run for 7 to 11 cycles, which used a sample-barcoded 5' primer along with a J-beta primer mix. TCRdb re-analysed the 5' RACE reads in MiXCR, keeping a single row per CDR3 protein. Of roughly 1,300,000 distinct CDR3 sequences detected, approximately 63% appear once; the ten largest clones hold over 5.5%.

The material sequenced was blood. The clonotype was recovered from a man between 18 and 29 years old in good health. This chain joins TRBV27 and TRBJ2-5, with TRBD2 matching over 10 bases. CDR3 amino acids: CASNEAGGPQETQYF. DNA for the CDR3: TGTGCCAGCAATGAAGCGGGAGGGCCCCAAGAGACCCAGTACTTC.